This TCR beta chain was profiled in a study of CD8 T cells in ankylosing spondylitis. Findings of the study overall: The study identified a TCR beta motif of under ten highly homologous variants that appeared characteristic of ankylosing spondylitis blood.

The table lists this clonotype with many counts. The antigen is undetermined. Germline CDR1 SGHRS, CDR2 YFSETQ. This CDR3 has 15 residues. V lost 0 bases and J lost 8, with 15 bases in between. TCRdb re-analysed the 5' RACE reads in MiXCR, keeping a single row per CDR3 protein. The data hold over 200,000 distinct CDR3 sequences, with about 10% observed a single time. The chain is built from TRBV5-1 and TRBJ2-1; unclear D gene. The specimen was blood, either unsorted or a sorted T cell fraction (not recorded which). The TCR was taken from a male donor with ankylosing spondylitis or in good health (not recorded which). CDR3 DNA sequence: TGCGCCAGCAGCTTGGACGGCACCCCGGTGGATGAGCAGTTCTTC. This codes for CASSLDGTPVDEQFF. Variable domain in full (rest from reference TRBV5-1 and TRBJ2-1): KAGVTQTPRYLIKTRGQQVTLSCSPISGHRSVSWYQQTPGQGLQFLFEYFSETQRNKGNFPGRFSGRQFSNSRSEMNVSTLELGDSALYLCASSLDGTPVDEQFFGPGTRLTVL.